The TCR beta chain described here comes from a study of beta chain features in type 1 diabetes. The CDR3 runs to 16 residues. V was clipped by 1 base and J by 8 bases, with 18 bases between them. Germline CDR1 is MNHNS and CDR2 is SASEGT. A word on this clone: Its antigen remains unknown.

Findings of the study overall: PCR, the amplification step, might favor shorter templates, equally in patients and controls. The study found that naive, central memory and Treg TCRB repertoires appeared more similar in patients than in healthy donors. The study found moderately but significantly shorter TCRB CDR3s in all four CD4+ subsets of Type 1 diabetes patients. Among type 1 diabetes patients, VDJ junctions had fewer insertions and more deletions.

Sequencing targeted expressed TCRB transcripts, as all isolated RNA had been reverse transcribed. The data were produced by immunoSEQ multiplex PCR, yet TCRdb's version contains in-frame clones alone and is incomplete. Of 500,000 to 850,000 clones listed, roughly an eighth are singletons. The receptor comes from a man aged 18 to 30 with type 1 diabetes. The chain links TRBV6-1 to TRBJ2-1; D possibly uses TRBD1 or TRBD2 (5 bases each). The sequenced material came from naive CD4+ T cells from blood. CDR3 in DNA: TGTGCCAGCAGTGAAGTTCCCCGGGGCAGGGTCTATGAGCAGTTCTTC. It yields the protein CASSEVPRGRVYEQFF.